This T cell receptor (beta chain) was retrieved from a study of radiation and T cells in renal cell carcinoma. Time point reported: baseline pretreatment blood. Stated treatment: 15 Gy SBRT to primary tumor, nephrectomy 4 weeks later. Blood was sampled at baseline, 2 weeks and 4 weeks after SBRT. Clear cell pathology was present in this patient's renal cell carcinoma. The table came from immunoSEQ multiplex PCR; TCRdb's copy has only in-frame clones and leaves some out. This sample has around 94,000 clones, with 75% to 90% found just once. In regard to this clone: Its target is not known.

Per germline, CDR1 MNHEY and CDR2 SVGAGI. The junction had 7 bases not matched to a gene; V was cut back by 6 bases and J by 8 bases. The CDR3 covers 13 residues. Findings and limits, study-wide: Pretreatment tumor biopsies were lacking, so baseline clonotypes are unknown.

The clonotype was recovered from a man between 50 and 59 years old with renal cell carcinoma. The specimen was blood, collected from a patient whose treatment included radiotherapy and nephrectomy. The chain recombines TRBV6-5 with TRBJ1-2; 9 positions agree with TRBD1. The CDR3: CASSRTGAQGYTF. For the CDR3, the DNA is TGTGCCAGCAGCAGGACAGGGGCACAGGGCTACACCTTC.